The table lists the clone carrying this TCR beta chain with many counts. As yet, its antigen is unknown. The data derive from a study of early T cells in non-severe SARS-CoV-2 infection. Background on the study: From unsorted whole blood, bulk RNA was sequenced, and the chains remained unpaired.

Unique molecular identifiers were affixed to single, distinct cDNA molecules. One entry per CDR3 protein results from TCRdb running MiXCR on the 5' RACE reads. The data hold 66,000 or so distinct CDR3 sequences, with approximately 13% observed a single time. This CDR3 is built from 13 residues. With 2 bases removed from V and 1 base from J, the gap between germline ends came to 5 bases. Study-wide results and caveats: A preference for anti-spike CD8 responses marked VDJdb matching, which missed private and CD4 specificities.

The source is an adult who was a healthcare worker with PCR-confirmed SARS-CoV-2 infection or an uninfected control (not recorded which). This chain links TRBV12-3 or TRBV12-4 with TRBJ1-1; D is unresolved. Material: whole blood. The CDR3 loop is CASSLSANTEAFF. The CDR3 region has the DNA TGTGCCAGCAGTTTAAGTGCGAACACTGAAGCTTTCTTT.